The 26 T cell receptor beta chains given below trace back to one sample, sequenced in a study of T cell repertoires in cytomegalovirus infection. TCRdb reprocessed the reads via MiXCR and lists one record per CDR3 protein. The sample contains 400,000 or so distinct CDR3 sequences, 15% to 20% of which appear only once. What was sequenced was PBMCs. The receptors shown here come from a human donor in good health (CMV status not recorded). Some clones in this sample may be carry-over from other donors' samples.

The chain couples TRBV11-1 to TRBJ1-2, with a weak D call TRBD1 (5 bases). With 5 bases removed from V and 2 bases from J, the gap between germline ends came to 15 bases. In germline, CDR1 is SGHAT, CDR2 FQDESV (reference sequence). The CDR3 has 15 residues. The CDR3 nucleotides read TGTGCCAGCAGCCAACTCGGGGACGGGAACTATGGCTACACCTTC. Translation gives CASSQLGDGNYGYTF.

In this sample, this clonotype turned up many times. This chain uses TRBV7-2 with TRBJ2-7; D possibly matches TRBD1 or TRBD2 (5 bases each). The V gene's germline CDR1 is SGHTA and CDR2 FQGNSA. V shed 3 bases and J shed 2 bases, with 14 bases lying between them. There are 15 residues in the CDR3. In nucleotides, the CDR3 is TGTGCCAGCAGCTTTGGGACCAGGGCGACCTACGAGCAGTACTTC. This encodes CASSFGTRATYEQYF.

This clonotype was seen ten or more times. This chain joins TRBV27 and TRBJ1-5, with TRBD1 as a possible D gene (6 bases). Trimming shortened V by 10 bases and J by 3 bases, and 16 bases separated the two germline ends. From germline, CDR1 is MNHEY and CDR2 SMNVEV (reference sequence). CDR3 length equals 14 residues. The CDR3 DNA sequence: TGTGCCAACCCCGGTGACAGGAACAATCAGCCCCAGCATTTT. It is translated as CANPGDRNNQPQHF.

This CDR3 is CASSEEGGRPPDTQYF. In nucleotides, the CDR3 is TGTGCCAGCAGTGAAGAGGGGGGCCGCCCCCCAGATACGCAGTATTTT. The chain joins TRBV2 to TRBJ2-3; either TRBD1 or TRBD2 may supply D (6 bases each). CDR1 and CDR2 (germline): SNHLY, FYNNEI. Between the trimmed V and J ends, which lost 1 base and 4 bases, there was a span of 15 bases. The CDR3 has 16 residues.

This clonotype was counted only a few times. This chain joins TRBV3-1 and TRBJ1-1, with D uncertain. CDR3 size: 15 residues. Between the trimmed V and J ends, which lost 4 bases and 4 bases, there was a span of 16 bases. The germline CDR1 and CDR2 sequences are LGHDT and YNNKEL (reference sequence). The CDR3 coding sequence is TGTGCCAGCAGCCGTCAGCTCTGGGGAAGCACTGAAGCTTTCTTT. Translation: CASSRQLWGSTEAFF.

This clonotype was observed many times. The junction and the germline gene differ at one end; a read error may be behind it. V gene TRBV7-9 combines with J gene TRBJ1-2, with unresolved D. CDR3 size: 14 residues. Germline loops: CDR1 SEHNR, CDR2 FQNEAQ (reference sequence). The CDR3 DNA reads TGTGCCAGCAGCCCTAGCTGGGTTTCCAGAAGGCCACCTTTC. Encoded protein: CASSPSWVSRRPPF.

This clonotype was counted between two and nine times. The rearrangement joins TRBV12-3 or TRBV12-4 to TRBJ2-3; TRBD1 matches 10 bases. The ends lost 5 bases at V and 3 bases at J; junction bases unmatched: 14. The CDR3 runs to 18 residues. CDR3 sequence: CASSTTFRDRGATDTQYF. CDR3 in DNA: TGTGCCAGCAGTACTACGTTCCGGGACAGGGGAGCTACAGATACGCAGTATTTT.

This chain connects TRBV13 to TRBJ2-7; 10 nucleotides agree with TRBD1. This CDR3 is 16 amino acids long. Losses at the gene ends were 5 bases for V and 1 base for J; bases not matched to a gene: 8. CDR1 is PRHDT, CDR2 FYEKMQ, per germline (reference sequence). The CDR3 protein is CASSAGTGDSSYEQYF. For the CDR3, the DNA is TGTGCCAGCAGCGCCGGGACAGGGGACTCTTCCTACGAGCAGTACTTC.

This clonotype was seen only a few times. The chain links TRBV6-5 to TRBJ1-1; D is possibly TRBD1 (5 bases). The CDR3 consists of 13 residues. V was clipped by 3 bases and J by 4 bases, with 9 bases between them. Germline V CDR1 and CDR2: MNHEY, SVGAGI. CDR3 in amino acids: CASSYGGFTEAFF. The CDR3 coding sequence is TGTGCCAGCAGTTATGGGGGGTTCACTGAAGCTTTCTTT.

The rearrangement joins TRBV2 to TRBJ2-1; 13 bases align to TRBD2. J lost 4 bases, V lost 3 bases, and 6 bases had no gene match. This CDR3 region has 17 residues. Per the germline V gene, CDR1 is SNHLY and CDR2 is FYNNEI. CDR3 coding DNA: TGTGCCAGCAGTGACTGGACTAGCGGGGGAGTATACAATGAGCAGTTCTTC. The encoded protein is CASSDWTSGGVYNEQFF.

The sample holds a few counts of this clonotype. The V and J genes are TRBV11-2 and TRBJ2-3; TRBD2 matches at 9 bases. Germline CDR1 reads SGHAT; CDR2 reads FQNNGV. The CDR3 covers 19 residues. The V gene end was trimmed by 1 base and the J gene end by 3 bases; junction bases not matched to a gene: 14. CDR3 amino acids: CASSLAPWGSGSLTDTQYF. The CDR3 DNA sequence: TGTGCCAGCAGCTTAGCCCCGTGGGGTAGCGGGAGTTTGACAGATACGCAGTATTTT.

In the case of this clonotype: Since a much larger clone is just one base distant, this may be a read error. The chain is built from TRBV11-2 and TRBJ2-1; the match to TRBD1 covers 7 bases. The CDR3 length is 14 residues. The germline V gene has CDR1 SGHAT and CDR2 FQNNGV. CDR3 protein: CASGLSTGVGEQFF. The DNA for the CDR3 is TGTGCCAGCGGCTTATCTACAGGGGTGGGTGAGCAGTTCTTC.

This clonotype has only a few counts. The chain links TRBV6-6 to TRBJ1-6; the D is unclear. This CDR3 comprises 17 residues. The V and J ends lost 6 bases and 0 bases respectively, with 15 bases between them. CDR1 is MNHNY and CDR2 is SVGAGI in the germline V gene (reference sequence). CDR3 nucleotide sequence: TGTGCCAGCAGACCGACGGATCCCAGCTCCTATAATTCACCCCTCCACTTT. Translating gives CASRPTDPSSYNSPLHF.

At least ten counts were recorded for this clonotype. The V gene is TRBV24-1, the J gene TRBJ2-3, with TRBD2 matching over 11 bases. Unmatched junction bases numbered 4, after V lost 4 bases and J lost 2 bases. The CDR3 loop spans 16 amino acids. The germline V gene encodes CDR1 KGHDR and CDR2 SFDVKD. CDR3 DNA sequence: TGTGCCACCAGTGACAGACTAGCGGGGACCACAGATACGCAGTATTTT. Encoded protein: CATSDRLAGTTDTQYF.

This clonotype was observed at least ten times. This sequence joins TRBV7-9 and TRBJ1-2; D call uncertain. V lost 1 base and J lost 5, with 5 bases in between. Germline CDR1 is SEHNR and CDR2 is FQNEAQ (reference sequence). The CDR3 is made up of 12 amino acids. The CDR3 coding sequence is TGTGCCAGCAGCTTAGAAGAATATGGCTACACCTTC. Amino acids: CASSLEEYGYTF.

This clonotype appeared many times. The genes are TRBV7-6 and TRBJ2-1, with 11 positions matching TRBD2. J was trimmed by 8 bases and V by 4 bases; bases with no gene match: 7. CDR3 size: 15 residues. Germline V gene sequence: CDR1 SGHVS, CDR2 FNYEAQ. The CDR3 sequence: CASSSSLAGVYEQFF. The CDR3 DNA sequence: TGTGCCAGCAGCTCATCACTAGCGGGAGTTTATGAGCAGTTCTTC.

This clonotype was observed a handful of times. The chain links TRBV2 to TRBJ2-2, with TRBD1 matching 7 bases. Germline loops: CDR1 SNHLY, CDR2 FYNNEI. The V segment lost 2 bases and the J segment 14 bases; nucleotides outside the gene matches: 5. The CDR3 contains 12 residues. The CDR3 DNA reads TGTGCCAGCAGTGAAAGGGACAGTAAACTGTTTTTT. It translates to CASSERDSKLFF. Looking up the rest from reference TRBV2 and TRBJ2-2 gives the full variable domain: EPEVTQTPSHQVTQMGQEVILRCVPISNHLYFYWYRQILGQKVEFLVSFYNNEISEKSEIFDDQFSVERPDGSNFTLKIRSTKLEDSAMYFCASSERDSKLFFGEGSRLTVL.

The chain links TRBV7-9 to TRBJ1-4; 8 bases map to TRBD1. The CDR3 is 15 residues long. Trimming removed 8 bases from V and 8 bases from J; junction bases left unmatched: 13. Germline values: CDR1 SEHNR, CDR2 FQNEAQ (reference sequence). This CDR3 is CASRTTGTGPEKLFF. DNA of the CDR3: TGTGCCAGCCGCACAACCGGGACAGGACCCGAAAAACTGTTTTTT.

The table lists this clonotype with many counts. CDR3 coding DNA: TGTGCCAGCAGTTTTCAGACAGGGAAGAATGAAAAACTGTTTTTT. It specifies CASSFQTGKNEKLFF. The J gene is TRBJ1-4, the V gene TRBV28, with TRBD1 matching over 7 bases. Trimming at V came to 3 bases and at J to 5 bases, leaving 6 bases not matched to a gene. The germline V gene has CDR1 MDHEN and CDR2 SYDVKM. This CDR3 is built from 15 residues.

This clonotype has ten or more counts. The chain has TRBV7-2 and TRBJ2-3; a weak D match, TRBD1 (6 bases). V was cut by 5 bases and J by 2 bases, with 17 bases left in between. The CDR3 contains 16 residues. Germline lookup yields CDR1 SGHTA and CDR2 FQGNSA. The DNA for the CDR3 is TGTGCCAGCAGCCTAACGGCCAGGGGTACCACAGATACGCAGTATTTT. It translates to CASSLTARGTTDTQYF.

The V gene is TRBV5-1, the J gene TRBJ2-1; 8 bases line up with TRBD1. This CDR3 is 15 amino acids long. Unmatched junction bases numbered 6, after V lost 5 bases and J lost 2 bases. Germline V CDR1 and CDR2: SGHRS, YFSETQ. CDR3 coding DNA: TGCGCCAGCAGGCCAGGGGGCCCAACCTACAATGAGCAGTTCTTC. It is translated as CASRPGGPTYNEQFF.

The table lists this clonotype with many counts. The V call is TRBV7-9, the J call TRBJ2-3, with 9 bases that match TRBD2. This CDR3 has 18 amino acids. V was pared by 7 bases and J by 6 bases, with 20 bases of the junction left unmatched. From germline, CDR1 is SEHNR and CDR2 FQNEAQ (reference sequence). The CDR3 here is CASTQVFQIAGARDTQYF. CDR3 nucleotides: TGTGCCAGCACTCAAGTTTTCCAGATAGCGGGGGCGCGGGATACGCAGTATTTT.

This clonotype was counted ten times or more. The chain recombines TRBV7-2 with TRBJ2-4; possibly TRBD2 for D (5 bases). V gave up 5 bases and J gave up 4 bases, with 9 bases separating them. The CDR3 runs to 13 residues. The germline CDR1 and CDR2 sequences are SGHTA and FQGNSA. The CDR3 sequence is CASSPRGKNIQYF. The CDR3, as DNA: TGTGCCAGCAGCCCCCGAGGGAAAAACATTCAGTACTTC.

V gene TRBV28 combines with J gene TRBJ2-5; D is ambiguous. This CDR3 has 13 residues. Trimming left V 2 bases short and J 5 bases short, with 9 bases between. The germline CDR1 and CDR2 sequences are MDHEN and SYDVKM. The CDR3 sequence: CASSLAPAETQYF. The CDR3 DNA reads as TGTGCCAGCAGTTTAGCCCCGGCGGAGACCCAGTACTTC.

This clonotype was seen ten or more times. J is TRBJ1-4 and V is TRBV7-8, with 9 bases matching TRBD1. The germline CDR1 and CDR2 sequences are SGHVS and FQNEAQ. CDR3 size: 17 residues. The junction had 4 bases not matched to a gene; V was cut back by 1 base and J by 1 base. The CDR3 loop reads CASSLGDRGLTNEKLFF. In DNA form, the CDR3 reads TGTGCCAGCAGCTTAGGAGACAGGGGGTTAACTAATGAAAAACTGTTTTTT.

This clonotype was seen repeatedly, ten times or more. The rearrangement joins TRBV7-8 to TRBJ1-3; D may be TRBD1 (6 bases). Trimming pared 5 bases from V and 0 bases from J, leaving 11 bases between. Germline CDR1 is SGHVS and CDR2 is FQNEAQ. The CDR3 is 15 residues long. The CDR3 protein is CASSATGISGNTIYF. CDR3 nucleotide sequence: TGTGCCAGCAGCGCTACAGGGATCTCTGGAAACACCATATATTTT.